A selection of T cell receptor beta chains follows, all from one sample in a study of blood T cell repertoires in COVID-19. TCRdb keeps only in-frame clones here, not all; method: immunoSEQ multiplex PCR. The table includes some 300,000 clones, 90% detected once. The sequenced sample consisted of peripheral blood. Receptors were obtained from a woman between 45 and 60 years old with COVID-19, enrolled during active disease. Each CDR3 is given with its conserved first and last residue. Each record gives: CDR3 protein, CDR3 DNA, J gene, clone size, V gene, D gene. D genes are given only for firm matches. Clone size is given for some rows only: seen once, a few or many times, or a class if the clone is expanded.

cdr3_aa: CASSLDGRAAGELFF
cdr3_nt: TGTGCCAGCAGCTTAGACGGGAGGGCCGCCGGGGAGCTGTTTTTT
j_call: TRBJ2-2
clone_size: -
v_call: TRBV7-9
d_call: TRBD2

cdr3_aa: CASSHSGRGGNEQYF
cdr3_nt: TGTGCCAGCAGCCATAGCGGGAGAGGCGGCAACGAGCAGTACTTC
j_call: TRBJ2-7
clone_size: -
v_call: TRBV5-5
d_call: TRBD2

cdr3_aa: CASRDRGPANSPLHF
cdr3_nt: TGTGCCAGTAGAGACAGGGGGCCAGCGAATTCACCCCTCCACTTT
j_call: TRBJ1-6
clone_size: -
v_call: TRBV19
d_call: TRBD1

cdr3_aa: CASSWAGTGGSYEQYF
cdr3_nt: TGTGCCAGCAGTTGGGCCGGGACAGGGGGATCCTACGAGCAGTACTTC
j_call: TRBJ2-7
clone_size: -
v_call: TRBV6-5
d_call: TRBD1

cdr3_aa: CASSQLTGWTGAEQYF
cdr3_nt: TGCGCCAGCAGCCAACTAACGGGTTGGACAGGGGCCGAGCAGTACTTC
j_call: TRBJ2-7
clone_size: few
v_call: TRBV5-1
d_call: TRBD1

cdr3_aa: CASSLAAVSGSSTDTQYF
cdr3_nt: TGTGCCAGCAGCTTGGCCGCCGTTAGCGGGAGTAGCACAGATACGCAGTATTTT
j_call: TRBJ2-3
clone_size: -
v_call: TRBV5-8
d_call: TRBD2

cdr3_aa: CASSQDGLAGGTDTQYF
cdr3_nt: TGTGCCAGCAGCCAAGATGGGCTAGCGGGAGGCACAGATACGCAGTATTTT
j_call: TRBJ2-3
clone_size: few
v_call: TRBV4-2
d_call: TRBD2

cdr3_aa: CASSQGSYNEQFF
cdr3_nt: TGTGCCAGCAGCCAGGGATCCTACAATGAGCAGTTCTTC
j_call: TRBJ2-1
clone_size: -
v_call: TRBV5-4
d_call: -

cdr3_aa: CASRRAANYGYTF
cdr3_nt: TGCGCCAGCAGGAGGGCGGCGAACTATGGCTACACCTTC
j_call: TRBJ1-2
clone_size: few
v_call: TRBV5-1
d_call: -

cdr3_aa: CASSTGSSYNSPLHF
cdr3_nt: TGTGCCAGCAGCACCGGTAGCTCCTATAATTCACCCCTCCACTTT
j_call: TRBJ1-6
clone_size: -
v_call: TRBV5-4
d_call: -

cdr3_aa: CASSPGQGGIGEKLFF
cdr3_nt: TGTGCTAGCAGCCCCGGACAGGGGGGGATCGGTGAAAAACTGTTTTTT
j_call: TRBJ1-4
clone_size: -
v_call: TRBV7-7
d_call: TRBD1

cdr3_aa: CASSLDIYGEKLFF
cdr3_nt: TGTGCCAGCAGCTTGGACATTTATGGCGAAAAACTGTTTTTT
j_call: TRBJ1-4
clone_size: -
v_call: TRBV7-6
d_call: -

cdr3_aa: CASSYTGVGGYTF
cdr3_nt: TGTGCCAGCAGCTATACAGGGGTCGGGGGCTACACCTTC
j_call: TRBJ1-2
clone_size: -
v_call: TRBV7-9
d_call: TRBD1

cdr3_aa: CASSPSQGIGEKLFF
cdr3_nt: TGTGCCAGCAGCCCAAGCCAGGGGATTGGCGAAAAACTGTTTTTT
j_call: TRBJ1-4
clone_size: -
v_call: TRBV5-4
d_call: -

cdr3_aa: CASSPGQGYQPQHF
cdr3_nt: TGTGCCAGCAGCCCCGGACAGGGTTATCAGCCCCAGCATTTT
j_call: TRBJ1-5
clone_size: -
v_call: TRBV7-2
d_call: TRBD1